The next 3 T cell receptor beta chains were all read from a single sample in a study of T-cell reconstitution after alpha-beta-depleted transplantation in children. Preparation of the TCRbeta library was carried out with unique molecular identifiers. TCRdb redid the calling of the PCR reads with MiXCR, one entry per CDR3 protein. The data show almost 600,000 distinct CDR3 sequences, more than 20% seen once. The source was PBMCs, collected before TCRalphabeta/CD19-depleted stem cell transplant. These receptors came from a boy in the first two years of life with Wiskott-Aldrich syndrome, due to receive a stem cell transplant.

This clonotype was detected a few times. The CDR3, as DNA: TGTGCCAGCAGTGAACCGAATCCCTACGAGCAGTACTTC. Its translation: CASSEPNPYEQYF. The chain links TRBV25-1 to TRBJ2-7; D gene ambiguous. Trimming pared 2 bases from V and 2 bases from J, leaving 7 bases between. Germline V lookup: CDR1 MGHDK, CDR2 SYGVNS. The CDR3 is 13 residues long.

The rearrangement joins TRBV5-1 to TRBJ2-3, with D tentatively TRBD2 (5 bases). V was shortened by 4 bases and J by 6 bases, with 12 bases between the two germline ends. The germline V gene encodes CDR1 SGHRS and CDR2 YFSETQ. This CDR3 comprises 13 residues. For the CDR3, the DNA is TGCGCCAGCAGCGAAGGGAGTGTGGATACGCAGTATTTT. Translation gives CASSEGSVDTQYF.

This clonotype has just a few counts. This rearrangement joins TRBV10-3 to TRBJ2-2; 10 bases fit TRBD2. CDR3 length equals 15 residues. V shed 6 bases and J 4 bases; nucleotides not matched to a gene: 5. In germline, CDR1 is ENHRY, CDR2 SYGVKD. In DNA form, the CDR3 reads TGTGCCATCAGAGAGGGACTAGCGCTCACCGGGGAGCTGTTTTTT. It is translated as CAIREGLALTGELFF.